The present T cell receptor (beta chain) was sequenced within a study of T cells in Graves' hyperthyroidism and ophthalmopathy. Whole-study context: Peripheral blood was acquired at first diagnosis, ahead of any therapy whatsoever. The study, taken as a whole, reports: Most thyroid-expanded clonotypes above 0.001 were also found in blood.

The hyperthyroidism was newly diagnosed and had lasted under 2 months; the patients were aged 18 to 65. PBMCs stemmed from more than 7.5 ml fresh peripheral blood. Comment on this clonotype: The target antigen is unknown.

Amplification yielded TCR beta CDR3 regions, with RNA transcripts as the source. With the HTBI primer set, the TCR CDR3 went through a first round of RT-PCR. From the multiplex PCR reads, TCRdb called clonotypes with MiXCR, one entry per CDR3 protein. Of a few hundred thousand distinct CDR3 sequences listed, roughly 20% are singletons. The source is a man between 18 and 35 years old with Graves' hyperthyroidism. The specimen sequenced was blood.

The CDR3 protein is CASSGGLADEQYF. CDR3 in DNA: TGTGCCAGCAGCGGGGGACTAGCTGACGAGCAGTACTTC. The rearrangement joins TRBV2 to TRBJ2-7; 9 positions match TRBD2. The CDR3 is made up of 13 amino acids. CDR1 and CDR2 from the germline V gene are SNHLY and FYNNEI. V dropped 6 bases and J dropped 5; count of bases not matched to a gene: 5. Based on the CDR3 plus reference TRBV2 and TRBJ2-7, the full variable domain is EPEVTQTPSHQVTQMGQEVILRCVPISNHLYFYWYRQILGQKVEFLVSFYNNEISEKSEIFDDQFSVERPDGSNFTLKIRSTKLEDSAMYFCASSGGLADEQYFGPGTRLTVT.